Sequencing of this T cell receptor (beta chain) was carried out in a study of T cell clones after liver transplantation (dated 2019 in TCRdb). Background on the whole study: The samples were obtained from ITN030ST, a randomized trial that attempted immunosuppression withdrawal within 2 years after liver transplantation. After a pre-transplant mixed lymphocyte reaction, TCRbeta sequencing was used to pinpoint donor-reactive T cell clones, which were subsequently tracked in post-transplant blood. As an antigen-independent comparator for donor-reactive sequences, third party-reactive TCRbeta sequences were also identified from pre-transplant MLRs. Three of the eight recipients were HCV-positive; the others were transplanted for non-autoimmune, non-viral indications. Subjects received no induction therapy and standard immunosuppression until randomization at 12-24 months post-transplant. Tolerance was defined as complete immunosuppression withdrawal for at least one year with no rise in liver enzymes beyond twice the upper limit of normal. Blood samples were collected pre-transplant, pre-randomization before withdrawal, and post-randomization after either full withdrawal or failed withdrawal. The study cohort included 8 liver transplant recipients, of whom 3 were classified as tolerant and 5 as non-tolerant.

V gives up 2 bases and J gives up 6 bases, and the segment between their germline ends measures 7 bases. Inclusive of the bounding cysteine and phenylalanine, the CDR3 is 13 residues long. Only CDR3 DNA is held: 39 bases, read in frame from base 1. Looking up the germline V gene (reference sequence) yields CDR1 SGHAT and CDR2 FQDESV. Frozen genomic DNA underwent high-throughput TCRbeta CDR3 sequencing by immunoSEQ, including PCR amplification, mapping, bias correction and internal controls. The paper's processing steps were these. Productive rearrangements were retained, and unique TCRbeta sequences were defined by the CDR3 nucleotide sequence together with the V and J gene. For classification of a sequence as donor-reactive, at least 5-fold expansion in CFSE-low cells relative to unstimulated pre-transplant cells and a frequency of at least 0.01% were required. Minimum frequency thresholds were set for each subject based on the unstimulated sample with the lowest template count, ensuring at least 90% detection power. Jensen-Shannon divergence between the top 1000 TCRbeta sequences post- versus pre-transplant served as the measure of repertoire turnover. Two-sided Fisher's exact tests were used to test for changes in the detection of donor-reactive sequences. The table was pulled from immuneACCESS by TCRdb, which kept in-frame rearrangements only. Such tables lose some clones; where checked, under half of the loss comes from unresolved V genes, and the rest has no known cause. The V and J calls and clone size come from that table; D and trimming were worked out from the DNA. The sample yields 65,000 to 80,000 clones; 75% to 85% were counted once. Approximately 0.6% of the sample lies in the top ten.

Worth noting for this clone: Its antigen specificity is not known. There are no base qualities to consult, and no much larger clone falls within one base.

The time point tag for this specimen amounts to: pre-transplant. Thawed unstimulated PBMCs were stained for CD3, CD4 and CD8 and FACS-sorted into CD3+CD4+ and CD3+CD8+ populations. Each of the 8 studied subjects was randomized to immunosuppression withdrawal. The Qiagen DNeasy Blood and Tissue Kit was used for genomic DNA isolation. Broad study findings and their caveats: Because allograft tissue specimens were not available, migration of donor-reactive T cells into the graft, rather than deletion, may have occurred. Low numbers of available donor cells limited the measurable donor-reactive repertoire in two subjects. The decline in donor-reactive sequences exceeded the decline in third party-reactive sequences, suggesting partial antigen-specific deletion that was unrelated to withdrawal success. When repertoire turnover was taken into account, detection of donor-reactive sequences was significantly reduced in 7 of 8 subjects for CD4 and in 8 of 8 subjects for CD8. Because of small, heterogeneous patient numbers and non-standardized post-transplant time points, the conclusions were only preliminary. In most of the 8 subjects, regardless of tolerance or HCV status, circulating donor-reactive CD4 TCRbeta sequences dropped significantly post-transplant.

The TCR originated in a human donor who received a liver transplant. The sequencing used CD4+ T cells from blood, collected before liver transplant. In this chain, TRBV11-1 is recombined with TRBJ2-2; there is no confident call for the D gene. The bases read TGTGCCAGCAGCTTATCAGGTCCCGGGGAGCTGTTTTTT. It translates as CASSLSGPGELFF.